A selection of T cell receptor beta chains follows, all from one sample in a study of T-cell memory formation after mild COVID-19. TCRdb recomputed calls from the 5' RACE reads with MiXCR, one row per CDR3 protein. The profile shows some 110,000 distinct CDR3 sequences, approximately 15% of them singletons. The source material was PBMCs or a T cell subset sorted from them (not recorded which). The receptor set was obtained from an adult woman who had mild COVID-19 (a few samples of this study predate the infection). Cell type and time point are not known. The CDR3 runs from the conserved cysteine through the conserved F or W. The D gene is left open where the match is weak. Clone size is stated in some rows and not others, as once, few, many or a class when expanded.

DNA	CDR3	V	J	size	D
TGTGCCAGCAGCTTAGGGGGACAGGGACCAATCTACGAGCAGTACTTC	CASSLGGQGPIYEQYF	TRBV7-6	TRBJ2-7	.	TRBD1
TGCGCCAGCACCCTTGGGCAGACAAGCACAGATACGCAGTATTTT	CASTLGQTSTDTQYF	TRBV5-1	TRBJ2-3	few	.
TGTGCCAGCAGCCTACGCGACATAGGGGTGGTCTCTGGGGCCAACGTCCTGACTTTC	CASSLRDIGVVSGANVLTF	TRBV7-6	TRBJ2-6	.	.
TGTGCCAGCAGCCCTGCCGGACAGCGGGAGGTTCAGTTCTTC	CASSPAGQREVQFF	TRBV9	TRBJ2-1	.	TRBD2
TGTGCCAGCAGCCAAGAAACAGGCTCCTATGGCTACACCTTC	CASSQETGSYGYTF	TRBV4-2	TRBJ1-2	few	.
TGTGCCAGCAGTGTTAGACTAGTGCAGTTCTTC	CASSVRLVQFF	TRBV12-3/TRBV12-4	TRBJ2-1	few	.
TGCAGTGCTAGATCAGGTGACAGCGATCCCCGGAACACCGGGGAGCTGTTTTTT	CSARSGDSDPRNTGELFF	TRBV20-1	TRBJ2-2	many	.
TGTGCCAGCAGTGGCTTAGAACAGGGCACAGATACGCAGTATTTT	CASSGLEQGTDTQYF	TRBV2	TRBJ2-3	few	.
TGTGCCAGCAGCCCCGTCTGGGGGGTTAACTTCTACGAGCAGTACTTC	CASSPVWGVNFYEQYF	TRBV9	TRBJ2-7	.	.
TGTGCCACCAGCGGGACTAGCGGGTCTCTGTTCGCGAACACCGGGGAGCTGTTTTTT	CATSGTSGSLFANTGELFF	TRBV15	TRBJ2-2	many	TRBD2
TGTGCCAGCAGCCCGGCGGGGGGGCGAACAGATACGCAGTATTTT	CASSPAGGRTDTQYF	TRBV6-2/TRBV6-3	TRBJ2-3	few	TRBD2
TGCGCCAGCAAGGAGACACTGAACACTGAAGCTTTCTTT	CASKETLNTEAFF	TRBV5-1	TRBJ1-1	.	.
TGTGCCAGCAGCTTGCAACAGGGGTGGGACAACGAGCAGTACTTC	CASSLQQGWDNEQYF	TRBV7-9	TRBJ2-7	few	TRBD1
TGTGCCAGCAGCGCCGGTCTAGCGGGAGGGCCCTCGGGCACCGGGGAGCTGTTTTTT	CASSAGLAGGPSGTGELFF	TRBV7-6	TRBJ2-2	.	TRBD2
TGTGCCACCAGTGACCCCACAGATACGCAGTATTTT	CATSDPTDTQYF	TRBV24-1	TRBJ2-3	.	.
TGTGCCAGCATCTCTCTTGGGAGTACAGATACGCAGTATTTT	CASISLGSTDTQYF	TRBV7-2	TRBJ2-3	.	.
TGTGCCAGCAGTTACTCGACGGTCGGGGGGCTGGGACTAGGCCGTATCGATGAGCAGTTCTTC	CASSYSTVGGLGLGRIDEQFF	TRBV6-2/TRBV6-3	TRBJ2-1	.	TRBD2
TGTGCCAGCGAAAGTCTAGGGGGACCTTGCGTCTTC	CASESLGGPCVF	TRBV12-3/TRBV12-4	TRBJ2-1	.	.
TGTGCCAGCACCGCTTGGAGGAGTTCTGGAAACACCATATATTTT	CASTAWRSSGNTIYF	TRBV2	TRBJ1-3	.	.
TGTGCCAGCAAAATTACCCTTGGCACCGGGGAGCTGTTTTTT	CASKITLGTGELFF	TRBV7-9	TRBJ2-2	.	.
TGCGCCAGCAGCCCAACCGGGACTAGCGGTACAAGCTCCTACAATGAGCAGTTCTTC	CASSPTGTSGTSSYNEQFF	TRBV4-1	TRBJ2-1	.	TRBD2
TGTGCCAGCAGCGTACTTCTCAACCTAGCGGGAGCCCCGGATGGGGCCAACGTCCTGACTTTC	CASSVLLNLAGAPDGANVLTF	TRBV9	TRBJ2-6	.	TRBD2
TGTGCCAGCAGCCCGACTAGCGGACTAGACAATGAGCAGTTCTTC	CASSPTSGLDNEQFF	TRBV7-3	TRBJ2-1	.	TRBD2
TGTGCCAGCAGTTTATCGGGACAGGGGTCACCCCTCCACTTT	CASSLSGQGSPLHF	TRBV27	TRBJ1-6	few	TRBD1
TGTGCCAGCTCACCACCGGCCAGCATGAGCTCCTACGAGCAGTACTTC	CASSPPASMSSYEQYF	TRBV18	TRBJ2-7	few	.
TGCGCCAGCAGCCCGAGGGGCGGCCCAGGGTCCTACGAGCAGTACTTC	CASSPRGGPGSYEQYF	TRBV4-1	TRBJ2-7	few	.
TGTGCCACCAGCAGAGATCGGGGGAACACTGAAGCTTTCTTT	CATSRDRGNTEAFF	TRBV15	TRBJ1-1	.	.
TGTGCCAGCAGCTTAGGGAGCCAGGGCCCTTATACGCAGTATTTT	CASSLGSQGPYTQYF	TRBV7-6	TRBJ2-3	many	.
TGTGCCAGCAGCGTAGGGACTACCAACTACGAGCAGTACTTC	CASSVGTTNYEQYF	TRBV9	TRBJ2-7	many	.
TGTGCCAGCAGTTTAGGGGCAGCTATTCCTAACTATGGCTACACCTTC	CASSLGAAIPNYGYTF	TRBV12-3/TRBV12-4	TRBJ1-2	few	.
TGTGCCAGCAGCTTAGTTCCTAGGGGAAACACCATATATTTT	CASSLVPRGNTIYF	TRBV7-8	TRBJ1-3	.	.
TGTGCCAGCAGCTTGGATGCAGCGGGATTACCCTACGAGCAGTACTTC	CASSLDAAGLPYEQYF	TRBV7-3	TRBJ2-7	few	TRBD2